This T cell receptor beta chain was documented in a study of ipilimumab plus nivolumab after autologous stem cell transplantation. Study context: Myeloma cases were transplant-naive high-risk or relapsed within 3 years post first autologous transplant.

This CDR3 spans 12 amino acids. Trimming stripped 4 bases from V and 8 bases from J, with 12 bases between. CDR1 and CDR2 from the germline V gene are SGHNT and YYREEE (reference sequence). This clone has a single count. Patients got ipilimumab 1 mg/kg beginning 14 to 28 days post-transplant. Dosing: nivolumab 3 mg/kg IV, weeks 1, 4, 7, 10, then every two weeks to week 26. The table came from immunoSEQ multiplex PCR; TCRdb's copy has only in-frame clones and leaves some out. Among about 43,000 clones listed, around nine tenths were seen once. The sequence was obtained from a male donor with multiple myeloma. This rearrangement joins TRBV5-4 to TRBJ1-2; possibly TRBD1 for D (5 bases). The sample was PBMCs, taken in a trial of ipilimumab plus nivolumab as post-transplant consolidation. CDR3 sequence: CASSRGLSGYTF. The CDR3 DNA sequence: TGTGCCAGCAGCCGGGGGTTGTCGGGCTACACCTTC.